A few counts support the clone carrying this T cell receptor beta chain. The source of the sample is a study of blood T cell repertoires in COVID-19. On the study more broadly: Sources were T cells, B-cell-depleted T cells, or PBMCs; the material itself was cDNA or gDNA.

The table came from immunoSEQ multiplex PCR; TCRdb's copy has only in-frame clones and leaves some out. The table includes under 250,000 clones, around 83% detected once. J gave up 8 bases and V 5 bases, and 12 bases lay outside the gene matches. CDR1 is SEHNR and CDR2 is FQNEAQ in the germline V gene (reference sequence). The length of the CDR3 is 17 residues. The chain is built from TRBV7-9 and TRBJ2-1; 13 bases align to TRBD2. This receptor was taken from a middle-aged woman with acute COVID-19. The specimen sequenced was PBMCs or T cells enriched from blood (not recorded which). The chain's CDR3 is CASSPGLAGRGLDEQFF. CDR3 bases: TGTGCCAGCAGCCCGGGACTAGCGGGAAGGGGGTTGGATGAGCAGTTCTTC.